This is a list of T cell receptor beta chains from one sample in a study of T cell repertoires in cytomegalovirus infection. These TCRs' antigens remain unknown. TCRdb redid the calling of the reads with MiXCR, one entry per CDR3 protein. The sample has roughly 220,000 distinct CDR3 sequences; about 39% are singletons. The specimen comprised CD8+ T cells from cultured PBMCs, sampled from culture after CMV antigen stimulation. These receptor sequences come from a human donor in good health (CMV status not recorded). Some clones in this sample may be carry-over from other donors' samples. Both conserved end residues are part of each CDR3. Fields, in order: D gene, V gene, J gene, clone size, CDR3 DNA, CDR3 protein. The D gene is left open where the match is weak. Rows give clone size only sometimes, using once, few, many, or a class for an expanded clone.

D: NA; V: TRBV12-3/TRBV12-4; J: TRBJ1-1; size: NA; DNA: TGTGCCAGCACCCTCGGGAACACTGAAGCTTTCTTT; CDR3: CASTLGNTEAFF
D: NA; V: TRBV7-9; J: TRBJ2-1; size: few; DNA: TGTGCCAGCAGCTCTCGACAGACTTACAATGAGCAGTTCTTC; CDR3: CASSSRQTYNEQFF
D: TRBD2; V: TRBV7-6; J: TRBJ2-1; size: few; DNA: TGTGCCAGCAGCCATCTAGCGGGAGTCCCAACTGACTCCTACAATGAGCAGTTCTTC; CDR3: CASSHLAGVPTDSYNEQFF
D: TRBD1; V: TRBV20-1; J: TRBJ2-1; size: few; DNA: TGCAGTGCCCGCACTTCGGACAGGGGGCCCTACAATGAGCAGTTCTTC; CDR3: CSARTSDRGPYNEQFF
D: TRBD2; V: TRBV11-2; J: TRBJ2-3; size: few; DNA: TGTGCCAGCAGCCGGATGCGAGGCGGGAGGTATAAGGGGACAGATACGCAGTATTTT; CDR3: CASSRMRGGRYKGTDTQYF
D: TRBD2; V: TRBV7-2; J: TRBJ2-3; size: NA; DNA: TGTGCCAGCAGCTTAGCGACTAGCGGGAGGCCCGATGATACGCAGTATTTT; CDR3: CASSLATSGRPDDTQYF
D: TRBD1; V: TRBV7-8; J: TRBJ2-2; size: once; DNA: TGTGCCAGCAGCCCCCGGACAGGGGGCACCGGGGAGCTGCTTTTT; CDR3: CASSPRTGGTGELLF
D: TRBD2; V: TRBV4-1; J: TRBJ2-5; size: NA; DNA: TGCGCCAGCAGCCAAGATAGGCGGGGGGGAGTGGAGACCCAGTACTTC; CDR3: CASSQDRRGGVETQYF
D: TRBD1; V: TRBV12-3/TRBV12-4; J: TRBJ1-2; size: NA; DNA: TGTGCCAGCAGTTTCGACAGGGTCTCCTATGGCTACACCTTC; CDR3: CASSFDRVSYGYTF
D: NA; V: TRBV7-6; J: TRBJ2-5; size: few; DNA: TGTGCCAGCAGCTTAGGGGTCAAGGGACCCCACGGGGAGACCCAGTACTTC; CDR3: CASSLGVKGPHGETQYF
D: NA; V: TRBV15; J: TRBJ1-4; size: NA; DNA: TGTGCCACCAGCAGAGCCGGACCAGGGCCCGGTGAAAAACTGTTTTTT; CDR3: CATSRAGPGPGEKLFF
D: TRBD1; V: TRBV7-9; J: TRBJ1-1; size: NA; DNA: TGTGCCAGCAGCACAGCGACAGGGTTTGTCACTGAAGCTTTCTTT; CDR3: CASSTATGFVTEAFF
D: TRBD2; V: TRBV28; J: TRBJ2-3; size: few; DNA: TGTGCCAGCAGTCCTACTAGCGGGGAAAGCACAGATACGCAGTATTTT; CDR3: CASSPTSGESTDTQYF
D: TRBD1; V: TRBV25-1; J: TRBJ1-1; size: few; DNA: TGTGCCAGCAGTGAACCGGAACAGGGGAAGACTGAAGCTTTCTTT; CDR3: CASSEPEQGKTEAFF
D: NA; V: TRBV7-9; J: TRBJ2-5; size: NA; DNA: TGTGCCAGCAGCTTCGGCGGGGAAGAGACCCAGTACTTC; CDR3: CASSFGGEETQYF
D: TRBD1; V: TRBV7-9; J: TRBJ1-6; size: NA; DNA: TGTGCCAGCAGCTTAGAAGACAGGGATCGCTCACCCCTCCACTTT; CDR3: CASSLEDRDRSPLHF
D: NA; V: TRBV7-9; J: TRBJ2-5; size: many; DNA: TGTGCCAGCAGCTTGAGGCGGGTTCGGACCTTCCGGGAGACCCAGTACTTC; CDR3: CASSLRRVRTFRETQYF
D: NA; V: TRBV3-1; J: TRBJ2-6; size: NA; DNA: TGTGCCAGCAGCCAAGATGGCAGGTATGGGGCCAACGTCCTGACTTTC; CDR3: CASSQDGRYGANVLTF
D: NA; V: TRBV7-2; J: TRBJ1-5; size: few; DNA: TGTGCCAGCAGCATTGGCCTAAGCAATCAGCCCCAGCATTTT; CDR3: CASSIGLSNQPQHF
D: NA; V: TRBV20-1; J: TRBJ2-1; size: once; DNA: TGCAGTGCTAGACCAAAGGGGGGGGATTCCACCTACAATGAGCAGTTCTTC; CDR3: CSARPKGGDSTYNEQFF
D: NA; V: TRBV5-1; J: TRBJ2-1; size: NA; DNA: TGCGCCAGCAGCTTGGAGCGTCTGGAGAGGAATGAGCAGTTCTTC; CDR3: CASSLERLERNEQFF
D: TRBD2; V: TRBV7-6; J: TRBJ2-3; size: NA; DNA: TGTGCCAGCAGCTTAGGCGGGGGGGTAACAGATACGCAGTATTTT; CDR3: CASSLGGGVTDTQYF
D: NA; V: TRBV7-3; J: TRBJ2-3; size: NA; DNA: TGTGCCAGCAGCTTACCATGGGTCGGAGACACAGATACGCAGTATTTT; CDR3: CASSLPWVGDTDTQYF
D: NA; V: TRBV13; J: TRBJ2-7; size: few; DNA: TGTGCCAGCAGCTTAGCGGCGATCTCCTACGAGCAGTACTTC; CDR3: CASSLAAISYEQYF
D: TRBD2; V: TRBV9; J: TRBJ2-1; size: NA; DNA: TGTGCCAGCAGCATTAGCCCCATGACTAGCGGGAGTACCTACAATGAGCAGTTCTTC; CDR3: CASSISPMTSGSTYNEQFF
D: TRBD2; V: TRBV7-9; J: TRBJ2-7; size: few; DNA: TGTGCCAGCAGCTTAGTTCGGGAGGCCTCCTACGAGCAGTACTTC; CDR3: CASSLVREASYEQYF